This T cell receptor (beta chain) was captured by sequencing in a study of T cells after yellow fever vaccination. Germline CDR1 and CDR2: SGHVS and FNYEAQ. The germline V and J ends were trimmed by 3 bases and 6 bases, with 11 bases remaining between them. The CDR3 extends over 14 amino acids. This clonotype was seen at least ten times. MiXCR was run by TCRdb on the 5' RACE reads, yielding one entry per CDR3 protein. The sample records some 170,000 distinct CDR3 sequences, approximately 9.7% being singletons. This TCR derives from a man aged 18-30 years who received the YFV17D yellow fever vaccine. The rearrangement links TRBV7-6 to TRBJ1-4; D possibly corresponds to TRBD1 (6 bases). Material: CD8+ T cells sorted from PBMCs, obtained 45 days after the yellow fever booster vaccination. CDR3 region: CASSLWGRDEKLFF. CDR3 DNA: TGTGCCAGCAGCTTGTGGGGGCGCGATGAAAAACTGTTTTTT.